This T cell receptor beta chain was recorded in a study of blood T cell repertoires in COVID-19. Study at large: Italy, Spain and the United States were the sources of the convalescent and acute COVID-19 samples.

Here immunoSEQ multiplex PCR was the method, and the copy in TCRdb shows in-frame clones only, minus some. The sample lists over 200,000 clones; roughly 85% were seen once. The CDR3 length is 11 residues. The V end lost 0 bases, the J end lost 10 bases, and 6 bases lay between the germline ends. The germline V gene has CDR1 GTSNPN and CDR2 SVGIG (reference sequence). The chain is built from TRBV30 and TRBJ1-4, with D perhaps TRBD1 (5 bases). Sequencing was performed on PBMCs or T cells enriched from blood (not recorded which). This TCR came from a man younger than 45 who had recovered from COVID-19. This CDR3 is CAWSVGVKLFF. CDR3 nucleotide sequence: TGTGCCTGGAGTGTAGGGGTAAAACTGTTTTTT.